Presented here are 10 T cell receptor beta chains from one specimen sequenced in a study of blood T cells in healthy people across ages. The authors ran a second PCR of roughly 7 to 11 cycles using a sample-barcoded 5' primer and a J-beta primer mix. TCRdb recomputed calls from the 5' RACE reads with MiXCR, one row per CDR3 protein. The sample carries over 550,000 distinct CDR3 sequences, less than 35% recorded once. Material: blood. The receptors come from an elderly woman in good health.

This clonotype appeared many times. The chain links TRBV9 to TRBJ2-3, with unresolved D. The CDR3 runs to 17 residues. The V end lost 4 bases, the J end lost 0 bases, and 18 bases lay between the germline ends. CDR1 is SGDLS and CDR2 is YYNGEE in the germline V gene. CDR3 sequence reads: CASSPRPWEPSTDTQYF. Here the CDR3 DNA reads TGTGCCAGCAGCCCCCGACCCTGGGAACCAAGCACAGATACGCAGTATTTT. Full variable domain (remainder filled in from reference TRBV9 and TRBJ2-3): DSGVTQTPKHLITATGQRVTLRCSPRSGDLSVYWYQQSLDQGLQFLIQYYNGEERAKGNILERFSAQQFPDLHSELNLSSLELGDSALYFCASSPRPWEPSTDTQYFGPGTRLTVL.

This clonotype was seen more than once but under ten times. The chain recombines TRBV7-3 with TRBJ1-1; D might be TRBD1 (5 bases). Trimming removed 1 base from V and 1 base from J, with 10 bases in between. CDR1 is SGHTA, CDR2 FQGTGA, per germline. This CDR3 has 15 amino acids. The CDR3 protein is CASSLNDSPNTEAFF. CDR3 in DNA: TGTGCCAGCAGCTTAAACGACAGCCCGAACACTGAAGCTTTCTTT.

The J gene is TRBJ1-1, the V gene TRBV24-1; D is ambiguous. Germline CDR1 KGHDR, CDR2 SFDVKD. The CDR3 extends over 13 amino acids. V was trimmed by 4 bases and J by 1 base, leaving 6 bases between them. The CDR3 is CATSDTRNTEAFF. CDR3 DNA sequence: TGTGCCACCAGTGACACCAGGAACACTGAAGCTTTCTTT.

This clonotype was detected many times. This rearrangement joins TRBV20-1 to TRBJ2-3; tentatively, D is TRBD2 (5 bases). The CDR3 sequence is 15 residues long. V gave up 3 bases and J gave up 0 bases, with 13 bases separating them. Germline assignment: CDR1 DFQATT and CDR2 SNEGSKA (reference sequence). In nucleotides, the CDR3 is TGCAGTGCTAGGAGGGCGGGTTCTAGCACAGATACGCAGTATTTT. It encodes CSARRAGSSTDTQYF.

The chain links TRBV5-3 to TRBJ1-2; TRBD1 agrees at 8 bases. TRBV5-3 is marked as an open reading frame, function uncertain. CDR3 size: 14 residues. The V gene end was trimmed by 5 bases and the J gene end by 4 bases; junction bases not matched to a gene: 7. The CDR3 loop is CARRARGRVYGYTF. Written as DNA, the CDR3 is TGTGCCAGAAGGGCCAGGGGGCGCGTCTATGGCTACACCTTC.

The chain couples TRBV12-3 or TRBV12-4 to TRBJ2-7, with D perhaps matching TRBD1 (6 bases). The CDR3 length is 13 residues. Trimming cost V 6 bases and J 2 bases, with 11 bases left between them. In DNA form, the CDR3 reads TGTGCCAGCAGATACCGGGACACCTACGAGCAGTACTTC. It yields the protein CASRYRDTYEQYF.

This clonotype was recorded many times. The gene calls are TRBV12-3 or TRBV12-4 and TRBJ2-2; D not resolved. The CDR3 length is 12 residues. Trimming shortened V by 1 base and J by 7 bases, and 4 bases separated the two germline ends. CDR3 coding DNA: TGTGCCAGCAGTTTAGACCTCGGGGAGCTGTTTTTT. Protein: CASSLDLGELFF.

There are many counts of this clonotype. The chain joins TRBV7-2 to TRBJ2-1; the D is unclear. The CDR3 loop spans 11 amino acids. V lost 5 bases and J lost 8, with 7 bases in between. Germline loops: CDR1 SGHTA, CDR2 FQGNSA. The CDR3 loop is CASSAEHEQFF. The CDR3 DNA reads TGTGCCAGCAGCGCCGAGCATGAGCAGTTCTTC.

This clonotype showed up just a few times. The rearrangement links TRBV7-9 to TRBJ2-4; perhaps TRBD2 as D (6 bases). The ends were cut back, 1 base at V and 13 bases at J, with 17 bases in the middle. CDR3 size: 14 residues. Germline CDR1 is SEHNR and CDR2 is FQNEAQ (reference sequence). The CDR3 bases are TGTGCCAGCAGCTTAGATATGGGAGGTAATGAGCAGTACTTC. Protein product: CASSLDMGGNEQYF.

This clonotype was detected a few times. V is TRBV6-2 or TRBV6-3 and J is TRBJ1-1; D may be TRBD1 (5 bases). This CDR3 is 11 amino acids long. In germline, CDR1 is MNHEY, CDR2 SVGEGT. The V and J ends lost 8 bases and 6 bases respectively, with 10 bases between them. CDR3 coding DNA: TGTGCCAGCCTCGGGGCTCCTGAAGCTTTCTTT. It specifies CASLGAPEAFF.